This T cell receptor (beta chain) was sequenced for a study of blood T cell repertoires in COVID-19. Study in general: The United States, Italy and Spain were the sources of the acute and convalescent COVID-19 samples. PBMCs, B-cell-depleted T cells, or T cells were the source of the cDNA or gDNA that made up the material.

Authors' data handling: From reference gene primer amplification, estimates of nucleated cell counts were derived. TCRdb's copy holds only in-frame clones and misses some; the assay was immunoSEQ multiplex PCR. V, J and clone size are taken as reported in that table, and D and trimming were inferred from the DNA itself. The sample lists 200,000 to 250,000 clones, 83% occurring once. This TCR came from a human donor in a cohort sampled during active COVID-19. The sequenced material came from peripheral blood.

CDR3 residues: CASSFAGRDNSPLHF. CDR3 sequence (DNA): TGTGCCAGCAGCTTCGCGGGACGGGATAATTCACCCCTCCACTTT. The genes are TRBV13 and TRBJ1-6, with TRBD1 as a possible D gene (5 bases). Trimming stripped 3 bases from V and 5 bases from J, with 11 bases between. Germline V CDR1 and CDR2: PRHDT, FYEKMQ (reference sequence). This CDR3 region has 15 residues.